The rows below give T cell receptor beta chains drawn from one sample of a study of PD-1 blockade in classical Hodgkin lymphoma. The method was immunoSEQ multiplex PCR; TCRdb's version includes in-frame clones alone and lacks a portion of them. Of thousands of clones listed, roughly 78% are singletons. Here the sequenced sample was peripheral blood mononuclear cells (PBMCs), taken at baseline. These receptors all come from a human donor with classical Hodgkin lymphoma. Both conserved end residues are part of each CDR3. Each record gives: V gene, D gene, CDR3 length, clone size, J gene, CDR3 protein, CDR3 DNA. A D gene is named only where the DNA matches it firmly. Not all rows give a size; the values are once, few, many and, for expanded clones, a class.

V: TRBV7-8; D: TRBD1; length: 16; size: NA; J: TRBJ1-1; CDR3: CASSLGSGQGDTEAFF; DNA: TGTGCCAGCAGCTTAGGGTCCGGACAGGGGGACACTGAAGCTTTCTTT
V: TRBV9; D: TRBD1; length: 14; size: NA; J: TRBJ2-3; CDR3: CASSQRGRTDTQYF; DNA: TGTGCCAGCAGCCAAAGGGGGCGCACAGATACGCAGTATTTT
V: TRBV7-2; D: TRBD1; length: 17; size: NA; J: TRBJ2-2; CDR3: CASSKRTGTGNTGELFF; DNA: TGTGCCAGCAGCAAAAGGACCGGGACAGGGAACACCGGGGAGCTGTTTTTT
V: TRBV19; D: NA; length: 15; size: NA; J: TRBJ2-6; CDR3: CASSTVSSGANVLTF; DNA: TGTGCCAGTAGTACCGTCAGCTCTGGGGCCAACGTCCTGACTTTC
V: TRBV27; D: TRBD1; length: 16; size: NA; J: TRBJ1-1; CDR3: CASSLGLRTGHTEAFF; DNA: TGTGCCAGCAGTTTAGGACTCCGGACAGGGCACACTGAAGCTTTCTTT
V: TRBV27; D: NA; length: 15; size: NA; J: TRBJ1-2; CDR3: CASSLRVTDPYGYTF; DNA: TGTGCCAGCAGTTTAAGGGTGACAGACCCCTATGGCTACACCTTC
V: TRBV2; D: TRBD1; length: 15; size: NA; J: TRBJ1-1; CDR3: CASRETGAMNTEAFF; DNA: TGTGCCAGCAGGGAAACAGGGGCCATGAACACTGAAGCTTTCTTT
V: TRBV29-1; D: NA; length: 15; size: NA; J: TRBJ2-7; CDR3: CSVVNQGQGTYEQYF; DNA: TGCAGCGTTGTCAACCAGGGCCAGGGCACCTACGAGCAGTACTTC
V: TRBV27; D: NA; length: 15; size: NA; J: TRBJ1-1; CDR3: CASSLSWEVDTEAFF; DNA: TGTGCCAGCAGTTTATCTTGGGAGGTGGACACTGAAGCTTTCTTT
V: TRBV7-6; D: NA; length: 15; size: NA; J: TRBJ2-2; CDR3: CASSFKSGDTGELFF; DNA: TGTGCCAGCAGCTTCAAATCAGGTGACACCGGGGAGCTGTTTTTT
V: TRBV28; D: TRBD2; length: 13; size: NA; J: TRBJ2-1; CDR3: CASSMTSVYEQFF; DNA: TGTGCCAGCAGTATGACTAGCGTCTATGAGCAGTTCTTC
V: TRBV7-2; D: NA; length: 16; size: NA; J: TRBJ2-7; CDR3: CASSSRQRGRSYEQYF; DNA: TGTGCCAGCAGCTCACGTCAAAGGGGCCGCTCCTACGAGCAGTACTTC
V: TRBV13; D: NA; length: 14; size: NA; J: TRBJ2-7; CDR3: CASSPRQVTYEQYF; DNA: TGTGCCAGCAGCCCGAGACAGGTTACCTACGAGCAGTACTTC
V: TRBV2; D: NA; length: 14; size: NA; J: TRBJ2-1; CDR3: CASLGGSLYNEQFF; DNA: TGTGCCAGCCTGGGGGGCAGCCTCTACAATGAGCAGTTCTTC
V: TRBV7-8; D: TRBD2; length: 17; size: NA; J: TRBJ2-5; CDR3: CASSLVTSGGLQETQYF; DNA: TGTGCCAGCAGCTTAGTTACTAGCGGGGGCCTCCAAGAGACCCAGTACTTC
V: TRBV6-5; D: TRBD1; length: 15; size: NA; J: TRBJ2-7; CDR3: CASRPTPTGVNEQYF; DNA: TGTGCCAGCAGACCCACCCCGACAGGGGTAAACGAGCAGTACTTC
V: TRBV28; D: NA; length: 14; size: NA; J: TRBJ2-7; CDR3: CASSPEGYGHEQYF; DNA: TGTGCCAGCAGTCCGGAGGGTTATGGGCACGAGCAGTACTTC
V: TRBV29-1; D: TRBD1; length: 13; size: NA; J: TRBJ2-5; CDR3: CSVGQGDRETQYF; DNA: TGCAGCGTTGGGCAGGGGGATCGAGAGACCCAGTACTTC
V: TRBV5-1; D: NA; length: 10; size: NA; J: TRBJ2-7; CDR3: CASSFDEQYF; DNA: TGCGCCAGCAGCTTCGACGAGCAGTACTTC
V: TRBV21-1; D: NA; length: 15; size: NA; J: TRBJ1-4; CDR3: CASSYESRGLRRLFF; DNA: TGTGCCAGCAGTTATGAATCCAGGGGGCTGCGGCGACTGTTTTTT
V: TRBV25-1; D: TRBD2; length: 16; size: NA; J: TRBJ2-1; CDR3: CASSARTSGFYNEQFF; DNA: TGTGCCAGCAGCGCCCGGACTAGCGGGTTTTACAATGAGCAGTTCTTC
V: TRBV6-5; D: NA; length: 15; size: once; J: TRBJ1-1; CDR3: CASSRTQNPNTEAFF; DNA: TGTGCCAGCAGTCGCACTCAGAACCCCAACACTGAAGCTTTCTTT
V: TRBV11-3; D: NA; length: 13; size: NA; J: TRBJ2-3; CDR3: CASSPSELDTQYF; DNA: TGTGCCAGCAGTCCGTCGGAGCTAGATACGCAGTATTTT
V: TRBV28; D: NA; length: 19; size: once; J: TRBJ1-5; CDR3: CASKDLGVGWGLGPQPQHF; DNA: TGTGCCAGCAAGGATCTGGGGGTCGGATGGGGCCTGGGGCCTCAGCCCCAGCATTTT
V: TRBV27; D: NA; length: 13; size: NA; J: TRBJ2-1; CDR3: CASSLYSYNEQFF; DNA: TGTGCCAGCAGTCTTTACTCCTACAATGAGCAGTTCTTC
V: TRBV28; D: TRBD1; length: 11; size: NA; J: TRBJ2-7; CDR3: CASSRTGQRNF; DNA: TGTGCCAGCAGTAGAACGGGACAGCGCAACTTC
V: TRBV19; D: NA; length: 14; size: NA; J: TRBJ1-1; CDR3: CASGQWGYNTEAFF; DNA: TGTGCCAGTGGGCAGTGGGGTTATAACACTGAAGCTTTCTTT
V: TRBV28; D: TRBD1; length: 15; size: NA; J: TRBJ1-4; CDR3: CASSSRGSTNEKLFF; DNA: TGTGCCAGCAGTTCCAGGGGGTCAACTAATGAAAAACTGTTTTTT
V: TRBV6-5; D: NA; length: 15; size: NA; J: TRBJ2-3; CDR3: CASSAGKGGTDTQYF; DNA: TGTGCCAGCAGCGCGGGGAAAGGAGGAACAGATACGCAGTATTTT
V: TRBV7-9; D: NA; length: 15; size: NA; J: TRBJ1-2; CDR3: CASSLEGGTNYGYTF; DNA: TGTGCCAGCAGCTTGGAGGGGGGGACTAACTATGGCTACACCTTC
V: TRBV2; D: NA; length: 17; size: NA; J: TRBJ2-1; CDR3: CASTLARGGTGGNEQFF; DNA: TGTGCCAGCACCCTTGCCCGCGGGGGTACAGGGGGCAATGAGCAGTTCTTC
V: TRBV11-1; D: NA; length: 16; size: NA; J: TRBJ2-1; CDR3: CASSLEGGSGYNEQFF; DNA: TGTGCCAGCAGCTTAGAAGGTGGTAGCGGCTACAATGAGCAGTTCTTC
V: TRBV6-5; D: NA; length: 11; size: once; J: TRBJ1-1; CDR3: CASSSTTEAFF; DNA: TGTGCCAGCAGCTCCACCACTGAAGCTTTCTTT